This T cell receptor (beta chain) was sequenced in a study of T-cell reconstitution after alpha-beta-depleted transplantation in children. Preparing the TCRbeta library involved the use of unique molecular identifiers. TCRdb redid the calling of the PCR reads with MiXCR, one entry per CDR3 protein. The sample shows 450,000 to 550,000 distinct CDR3 sequences, 10% to 12% of them seen only once. J was trimmed by 2 bases and V by 0 bases; bases with no gene match: 8. The CDR3 runs 18 residues. In germline, CDR1 is SGHAT, CDR2 FQDESV (reference sequence). This clonotype has a handful of counts. J is TRBJ2-1 and V is TRBV11-1, with 9 positions matching TRBD2. The receptor comes from a female patient aged 2-10 years who had a stem cell transplant for aplastic anemia, so the T cells may come from the graft donor. This specimen was PBMCs, mostly from graft donor cells, taken 180 days after TCRalphabeta/CD19-depleted stem cell transplant. Here the CDR3 DNA reads TGTGCCAGCAGCTTAGCCGCCGGACTAGCGACCCCCTACAATGAGCAGTTCTTC. This encodes CASSLAAGLATPYNEQFF.